This TCR beta chain came from a study of blood T cell repertoires in COVID-19. Original data processing: Estimated nucleated cell counts came from reference gene primer amplification. Clones were read by immunoSEQ multiplex PCR, and TCRdb kept only the in-frame ones, dropping some. V, J and clone size were drawn from that table, and D and trimming were deduced from the DNA. The sample consists of about 270,000 clones, around 90% of them appearing once. The V gene end was trimmed by 1 base and the J gene end by 5 bases; junction bases not matched to a gene: 4. CDR3 length: 13 residues. Germline V gives CDR1 GTSNPN, CDR2 SVGIG (reference sequence). Categorization into cohorts depended on clinical history that participants reported. The study counted Cohort 3 donors as recovered given two negative PCRs, clearance, or symptom resolution.

The receptor was derived from a woman in her forties or fifties who had recovered from COVID-19. Sample: PBMCs or T cells enriched from blood (not recorded which). The chain recombines TRBV30 with TRBJ1-1; 7 nucleotides agree with TRBD1. The CDR3 region is CAWSAGGTTEAFF. Here the CDR3 DNA reads TGTGCCTGGAGTGCAGGGGGAACTACTGAAGCTTTCTTT.